Detailed here is one TCR beta chain. The data were taken from a study of human T cells and chemical hapten exposure. Background on the study: 0.01% DPC was applied to the upper back in patch tests, which were read at 6 days.

Time point meaning: pre-sensitization, week 0. Treatment given: therapeutic diphenylcyclopropenone sensitization with weekly scalp DPC. The library tagged individual cDNA molecules with unique molecular identifiers. A single record per CDR3 protein comes from TCRdb applying MiXCR to the RACE reads. Found here are some 330,000 distinct CDR3 sequences, around 5.5% of them singletons; the top ten hold around 8%. The germline gives CDR1 LGHDT, CDR2 YNNKEL (reference sequence). This CDR3 comprises 14 residues. The ends lost 4 bases at V and 3 bases at J; junction bases unmatched: 4. The TCR originated in a woman aged 18-35 years with alopecia areata. Some clones in this sample may be carry-over from other donors' samples. The specimen comprised whole blood, sampled in connection with sensitization to the hapten diphenylcyclopropenone (DPC). The chain is built from TRBV3-1 and TRBJ2-7; TRBD2 matches 9 bases. The CDR3 bases are TGTGCCAGCAGCCTATCGACTAGCGGCTACGAGCAGTACTTC. Its translation is CASSLSTSGYEQYF.